This TCR beta chain comes out of a study of blood T cell repertoires in COVID-19. Background on the study: Sample material is recorded as cDNA or gDNA derived from T cells, B-cell-depleted T cells, or PBMCs.

V shed 5 bases and J shed 14 bases, with 18 bases lying between them. CDR1 and CDR2 from the germline V gene are MNHEY and SVGAGI. The CDR3 sequence is 12 residues long. Assay used: immunoSEQ multiplex PCR; TCRdb lists only in-frame clones, some missing. The sample includes over 70,000 clones, roughly 80% of them seen just once. This chain links TRBV6-5 with TRBJ1-2, with D possibly TRBD1 on 5 matching bases. This receptor was obtained from a woman older than 75 with acute or convalescent COVID-19. The sample comprised peripheral blood. The CDR3: CASSKQDGPRTF. CDR3 nucleotides: TGTGCCAGCAGTAAACAGGACGGACCGCGGACCTTC.